The sequence of this T cell receptor (beta chain) was determined in a study of blood T cells in healthy people across ages. Using a J-beta primer mix together with a sample-barcoded 5' primer, a second PCR was run for about 7 to 12 cycles. From the 5' RACE reads, TCRdb called clonotypes with MiXCR, one entry per CDR3 protein. Among hundreds of thousands of distinct CDR3 sequences, under 55% were seen once, and the ten largest hold 15% to 25%. The CDR3 runs to 16 residues. Germline CDR1 and CDR2: SGHTA and FQGNSA. The ends lost 4 bases at V and 6 bases at J; junction bases unmatched: 11. The sample comprised blood. The rearrangement joins TRBV7-2 to TRBJ2-3; 9 bases map to TRBD2. The TCR comes from a man in his fifties or sixties in good health. The CDR3 region is CASSSLTSGGRDTQYF. The CDR3 DNA follows: TGTGCCAGCAGCTCGCTCACGAGCGGGGGGAGGGATACGCAGTATTTT.